The present entry profiles one T cell receptor (beta chain) with its context. Its antigen is not known. Produced via immunoSEQ multiplex PCR; TCRdb's table is partial and in-frame only. The sample lists under 150,000 clones; 85% to 95% were seen once. The source of the sample is a study of graft-versus-host responses after intestinal transplantation. The wider study: Grafts were multivisceral, liver-intestinal, or isolated intestinal. Study-level findings and limits: Early declines in HvG clones that occurred post-transplant were associated with peak circulating GvH clone levels. The study found high graft-versus-host to host-versus-graft clonal ratios in allografts of patients with graft-donor T cell macrochimerism.

With V trimmed by 4 bases and J by 2 bases, 11 bases remained unmatched. The CDR3 is 16 amino acids. CDR1 is MGHRA and CDR2 is YSYEKL in the germline V gene. The chain couples TRBV4-1 to TRBJ2-7; 7 bases align to TRBD2. The clonotype was recovered from a human donor who received an intestinal transplant. The sample here was unstimulated CD4+ T cells sorted from spleen or lymph node cells, taken before intestinal transplant. The CDR3 is CASSRAWGGGTYEQYF. CDR3 nucleotide sequence: TGCGCCAGCAGCCGAGCGTGGGGGGGTGGCACCTACGAGCAGTACTTC.